One and the same sample provided the 13 T cell receptor beta chains below, sequenced in a study of blood T cells in healthy people across ages (dated by TCRdb to between 2014 and 2017). The library came from 5' RACE. Sequencing was carried out with an Illumina HiSeq 2500. A second PCR of about 6 to 12 cycles was run with a J-beta primer mix and a sample-barcoded 5' primer. TCRdb trimmed the raw reads at Q25, called clones with MiXCR and kept productive beta chains. Rows are unified per CDR3 protein, each entry keeping the most common DNA and genes. A total of roughly 800,000 distinct CDR3 sequences appear in this sample, about 34% of them only once. Jointly, the top ten make up roughly 13% of the sample. Sequenced: blood. The origin of the receptors is a man aged 18-30 years in good health.

This chain uses TRBV10-3 with TRBJ2-3; TRBD2 agrees at 10 bases. Germline loops: CDR1 ENHRY, CDR2 SYGVKD. Unmatched junction bases numbered 11, after V lost 3 bases and J lost 8 bases. The CDR3 spans 16 residues. CDR3 sequence reads: CAISDGSGRPIGTQYF. The DNA of the CDR3 is TGTGCCATCAGTGATGGTAGCGGGAGGCCGATCGGTACGCAGTATTTT.

Notes on this clonotype: This CDR3 fails to terminate in the conserved phenylalanine or tryptophan, so it likely reflects a read error. The chain uses TRBV12-3 or TRBV12-4 and TRBJ2-1; TRBD1 or TRBD2 may be the D gene (5 bases each). CDR3 size: 12 residues. V was cut by 6 bases and J by 10 bases, with 13 bases left in between. CDR3 region: CASRLLGDEQFL. The DNA for the CDR3 is TGTGCCAGCAGGTTATTGGGGGACGAGCAGTTCTTA.

The table lists this clonotype with a few counts. The J gene is TRBJ1-5, the V gene TRBV27; the D gene is possibly TRBD1 (6 bases). CDR3 size: 16 residues. The germline V and J ends were trimmed by 0 bases and 2 bases, with 11 bases remaining between them. The germline V gene has CDR1 MNHEY and CDR2 SMNVEV (reference sequence). The CDR3, as DNA: TGTGCCAGCAGTTTATCTTGGGGGCCTGGCAATCAGCCCCAGCATTTT. Translated, it gives CASSLSWGPGNQPQHF.

This clonotype has more than one count but fewer than ten. The chain is built from TRBV5-5 and TRBJ1-4; 7 bases match TRBD1. V was pared by 4 bases and J by 10 bases, with 13 bases of the junction left unmatched. Germline lookup yields CDR1 SGHKS and CDR2 YYEKEE (reference sequence). This CDR3 is 15 amino acids long. The CDR3 DNA follows: TGTGCCAGCAGCCCCACAGGGGAAGGATTCGGAAAACTGTTTTTT. Translation: CASSPTGEGFGKLFF.

The sample holds a few counts of this clonotype. The chain employs TRBV20-1 and TRBJ1-2, with 7 bases lining up with TRBD1. The CDR3 spans 16 residues. V gave up 1 base and J gave up 2 bases; unmatched junction bases: 10. The germline V gene encodes CDR1 DFQATT and CDR2 SNEGSKA (reference sequence). The CDR3 DNA reads TGCAGTGCTAGAGTAATGTGGGACAGTCTAAACTATGGCTACACCTTC. It specifies CSARVMWDSLNYGYTF.

The rearrangement links TRBV20-1 to TRBJ1-2; no clear D. The CDR3 has 14 residues. V shed 5 bases and J shed 2 bases, with 15 bases lying between them. Germline V CDR1 and CDR2: DFQATT, SNEGSKA (reference sequence). The CDR3: CSAGFAALNYGYTF. The CDR3 DNA reads TGCAGTGCTGGTTTTGCGGCCCTGAACTATGGCTACACCTTC.

This clonotype was picked up a small number of times. This rearrangement joins TRBV2 to TRBJ2-2; a possible D gene is TRBD2 (5 bases). Per germline, CDR1 SNHLY and CDR2 FYNNEI. Trimming stripped 6 bases from V and 7 bases from J, with 18 bases between. The CDR3 extends over 15 amino acids. CDR3 amino acids: CASRQGLARGGELFF. CDR3 nucleotide sequence: TGTGCCAGCAGACAAGGACTCGCCCGGGGCGGGGAGCTGTTTTTT.

The chain employs TRBV5-1 and TRBJ2-1; D not certain. The J call may be mistaken, given a closer DNA end match to TRBJ2-7. CDR3 length: 17 amino acids. Germline lookup yields CDR1 SGHRS and CDR2 YFSETQ. The CDR3 DNA reads TGCGCCAGCAGCTTGAGATCCGGCATCACCACCTACAATGAGCAGTACTTC. This sequence encodes CASSLRSGITTYNEQYF.

V and J are TRBV2 and TRBJ2-7, with 7 bases aligning to TRBD1. CDR3 length equals 14 residues. Germline lookup yields CDR1 SNHLY and CDR2 FYNNEI. The ends lost 6 bases at V and 5 bases at J; junction bases unmatched: 10. In nucleotides, the CDR3 is TGTGCCAGCAGAAATAGGGGGCTTGGTAACGAGCAGTACTTC. Amino acids: CASRNRGLGNEQYF.

This clonotype was counted a few times. The chain links TRBV5-6 to TRBJ2-1, with 11 bases lining up with TRBD1. This CDR3 spans 14 amino acids. Germline-derived CDR1 and CDR2 are SGHDT and YYEEEE. The junction had 4 bases not matched to a gene; V was cut back by 4 bases and J by 7 bases. CDR3 DNA sequence: TGTGCCAGCAGCGGGACAGGGGGGATGAATGAGCAGTTCTTC. Residues: CASSGTGGMNEQFF.

V gene TRBV4-3 combines with J gene TRBJ2-1, with 7 bases that match TRBD2. J lost 7 bases, V lost 0 bases, and 6 bases had no gene match. The CDR3 has 15 amino acids. Looked up from germline, CDR1 is LGHNA and CDR2 is YSLEER. DNA of the CDR3: TGCGCCAGCAGCCAAGAGGGGGGGGGTCTGAATGAGCAGTTCTTC. Residues: CASSQEGGGLNEQFF.

This clonotype was observed a handful of times. The gene calls are TRBV5-1 and TRBJ1-1; TRBD1 aligns across 7 bases. The CDR3 loop spans 16 amino acids. After removal of 0 bases from V and 6 bases from J, the junction contained 11 bases not matched to a gene. Germline V gives CDR1 SGHRS, CDR2 YFSETQ. The CDR3 loop is CASSLGVDRVLAEAFF. The DNA for the CDR3 is TGCGCCAGCAGCTTGGGGGTTGACAGGGTCCTAGCTGAAGCTTTCTTT.

There are a few counts of this clonotype. The chain couples TRBV19 to TRBJ2-1; unclear D gene. V lost 1 base and J lost 1, with 8 bases in between. Germline V gene lookup returns CDR1 LNHDA and CDR2 SQIVND (reference sequence). This CDR3 spans 15 amino acids. The CDR3: CASSIGSGSYNEQFF. Here the CDR3 DNA reads TGTGCCAGTAGTATAGGGTCCGGTTCCTACAATGAGCAGTTCTTC.